A selection of T cell receptor beta chains follows, all from one sample in a study of shared clonotypes between healthy human individuals. TCRdb's copy holds only in-frame clones and misses some; the assay was immunoSEQ multiplex PCR. The data contain over a million clones, 95% to 97% of them singletons. The material sequenced was naive CD4+ T cells sorted from blood. These receptors all come from a man aged 30-40 years in good health. Both conserved end residues are part of each CDR3. Fields, in order: CDR3 protein, CDR3 DNA, D gene, clone size, V gene, CDR3 length, J gene. The D gene is left open where the match is weak. Expanded clones get a size class; other rows say once, few or many, or leave the size out.

CDR3: CASSPLTGQLGASESYTQYF
DNA: TGTGCCAGCAGCCCCCTCACAGGGCAGTTAGGAGCTAGCGAGTCGTATACGCAGTATTTT
D: NA
size: NA
V: TRBV28
length: 20
J: TRBJ2-3

CDR3: CASSLVFFGRPPLNEQFF
DNA: TGTGCCAGCAGCTTAGTTTTCTTCGGTCGCCCCCCGTTGAATGAGCAGTTCTTC
D: NA
size: NA
V: TRBV7-8
length: 18
J: TRBJ2-1

CDR3: CASSLPTGYNEQFF
DNA: TGTGCCAGCAGCTTACCCACAGGATACAATGAGCAGTTCTTC
D: NA
size: once
V: TRBV7-6
length: 14
J: TRBJ2-1

CDR3: CASSLGPTGELFF
DNA: TGCGCCAGCAGCTTGGGCCCCACCGGGGAGCTGTTTTTT
D: NA
size: NA
V: TRBV5-1
length: 13
J: TRBJ2-2

CDR3: CASSLGGSGTNYEQYF
DNA: TGTGCCAGCAGCTTAGGGGGCTCCGGGACTAACTACGAGCAGTACTTC
D: TRBD2
size: NA
V: TRBV11-2
length: 16
J: TRBJ2-7

CDR3: CASSVGQGGNQPQHF
DNA: TGTGCCAGTAGTGTTGGACAGGGCGGCAATCAGCCCCAGCATTTT
D: TRBD1
size: NA
V: TRBV19
length: 15
J: TRBJ1-5

CDR3: CSGQGALNEKLFF
DNA: TGCAGCGGGCAGGGTGCTCTAAATGAAAAACTGTTTTTT
D: NA
size: NA
V: TRBV29-1
length: 13
J: TRBJ1-4

CDR3: CASSLVGQPTNEKLFF
DNA: TGCGCCAGCAGCTTGGTCGGACAGCCAACTAATGAAAAACTGTTTTTT
D: NA
size: NA
V: TRBV5-1
length: 16
J: TRBJ1-4

CDR3: CASSGTDRGTEAFF
DNA: TGTGCCAGCTCCGGGACAGATCGGGGCACTGAAGCTTTCTTT
D: TRBD1
size: NA
V: TRBV18
length: 14
J: TRBJ1-1

CDR3: CASSEAGDLPDTQYF
DNA: TGTGCCAGCAGTGAAGCGGGGGACCTCCCAGATACGCAGTATTTT
D: NA
size: NA
V: TRBV2
length: 15
J: TRBJ2-3

CDR3: CASSVAGTSGSQNEQFF
DNA: TGTGCCAGCAGCGTCGCCGGGACTAGCGGGAGTCAGAATGAGCAGTTCTTC
D: TRBD2
size: NA
V: TRBV7-2
length: 17
J: TRBJ2-1

CDR3: CAWSRTLNYGYTF
DNA: TGTGCCTGGAGTCGAACCCTAAACTATGGCTACACCTTC
D: NA
size: NA
V: TRBV30
length: 13
J: TRBJ1-2

CDR3: CASSWALLAGQEYNEQFF
DNA: TGCGCCAGCAGCTGGGCACTACTAGCGGGCCAGGAATACAATGAGCAGTTCTTC
D: TRBD2
size: NA
V: TRBV5-1
length: 18
J: TRBJ2-1

CDR3: CASSWTSGGETQYF
DNA: TGTGCCAGCAGCTGGACTAGCGGAGGCGAGACCCAGTACTTC
D: TRBD2
size: NA
V: TRBV7-2
length: 14
J: TRBJ2-5

CDR3: CATSRDRVGEQYF
DNA: TGTGCCACCAGCAGAGATAGGGTCGGGGAGCAGTACTTC
D: NA
size: NA
V: TRBV15
length: 13
J: TRBJ2-7

CDR3: CASNSVYEQYF
DNA: TGTGCCAGCAACAGTGTCTACGAGCAGTACTTC
D: NA
size: few
V: TRBV28
length: 11
J: TRBJ2-7